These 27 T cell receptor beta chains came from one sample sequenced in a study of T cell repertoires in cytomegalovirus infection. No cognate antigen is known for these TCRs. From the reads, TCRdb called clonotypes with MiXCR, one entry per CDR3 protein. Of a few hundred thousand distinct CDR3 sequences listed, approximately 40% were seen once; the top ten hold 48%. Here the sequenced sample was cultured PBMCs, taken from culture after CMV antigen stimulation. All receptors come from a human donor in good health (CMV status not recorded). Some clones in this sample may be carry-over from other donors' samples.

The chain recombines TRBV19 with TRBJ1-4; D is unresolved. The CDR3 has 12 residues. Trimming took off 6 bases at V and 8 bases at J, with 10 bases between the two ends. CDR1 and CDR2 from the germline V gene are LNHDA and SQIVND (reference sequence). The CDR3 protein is CASRGSGEKLFF. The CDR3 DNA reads TGTGCCAGTAGAGGGTCGGGAGAAAAACTGTTTTTT.

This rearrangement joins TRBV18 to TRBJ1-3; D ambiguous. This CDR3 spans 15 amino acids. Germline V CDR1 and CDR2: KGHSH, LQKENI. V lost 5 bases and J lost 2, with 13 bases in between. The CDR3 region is CASSIKEVPGNTIYF. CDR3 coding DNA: TGTGCCAGCTCAATCAAAGAGGTTCCTGGAAACACCATATATTTT.

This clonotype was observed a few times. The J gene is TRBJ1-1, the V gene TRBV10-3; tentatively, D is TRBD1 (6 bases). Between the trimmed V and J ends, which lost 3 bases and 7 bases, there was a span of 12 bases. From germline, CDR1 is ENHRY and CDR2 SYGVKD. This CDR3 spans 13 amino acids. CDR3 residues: CAISDQGQIEAFF. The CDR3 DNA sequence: TGTGCCATCAGTGATCAAGGACAGATTGAAGCTTTCTTT.

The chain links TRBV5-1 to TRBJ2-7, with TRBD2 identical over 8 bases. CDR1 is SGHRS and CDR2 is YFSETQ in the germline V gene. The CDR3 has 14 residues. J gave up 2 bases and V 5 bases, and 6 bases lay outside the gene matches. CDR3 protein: CASSSGVATYEQYF. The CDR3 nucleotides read TGCGCCAGCAGTAGCGGGGTAGCCACCTACGAGCAGTACTTC.

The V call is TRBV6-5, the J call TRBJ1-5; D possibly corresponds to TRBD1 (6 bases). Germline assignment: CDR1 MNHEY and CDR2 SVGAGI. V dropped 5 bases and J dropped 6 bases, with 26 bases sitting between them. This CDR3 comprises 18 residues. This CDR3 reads CASSQRTDSLTLGQPQHF. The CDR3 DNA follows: TGTGCCAGCAGTCAGAGAACGGACAGCTTGACCCTGGGTCAGCCCCAGCATTTT.

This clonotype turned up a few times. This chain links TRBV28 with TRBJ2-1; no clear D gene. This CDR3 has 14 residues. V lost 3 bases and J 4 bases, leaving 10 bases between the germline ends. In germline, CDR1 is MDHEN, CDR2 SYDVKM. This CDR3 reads CASSLVTGYNEQFF. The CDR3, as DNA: TGTGCCAGCAGTTTGGTGACTGGGTACAATGAGCAGTTCTTC.

CDR3 residues: CASSTLDAEAKNIQYF. CDR3 nucleotide sequence: TGTGCCAGCAGTACATTGGACGCGGAAGCCAAAAACATTCAGTACTTC. The chain couples TRBV27 to TRBJ2-4; D gene uncertain. The V gene lost 5 bases and the J gene lost 0 bases, with 14 bases spanning the gap. This CDR3 has 16 amino acids. Germline lookup yields CDR1 MNHEY and CDR2 SMNVEV (reference sequence).

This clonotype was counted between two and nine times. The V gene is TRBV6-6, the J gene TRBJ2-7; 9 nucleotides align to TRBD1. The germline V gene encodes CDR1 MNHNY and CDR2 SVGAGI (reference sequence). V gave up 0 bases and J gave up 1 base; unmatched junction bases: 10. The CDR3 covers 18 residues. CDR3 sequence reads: CASSYSIRGTGISYEQYF. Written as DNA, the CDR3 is TGTGCCAGCAGTTACTCTATCAGGGGGACAGGGATTTCCTACGAGCAGTACTTC.

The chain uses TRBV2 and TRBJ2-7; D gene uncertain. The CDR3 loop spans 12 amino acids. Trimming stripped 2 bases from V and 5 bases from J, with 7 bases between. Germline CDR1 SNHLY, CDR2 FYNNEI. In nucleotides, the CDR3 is TGTGCCAGCAGTGAAAACCCGGACGAGCAGTACTTC. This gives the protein CASSENPDEQYF.

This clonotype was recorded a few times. CDR3 coding DNA: TGTGCCTCCGGGGACCACTCCTACAATGAGCAGTTCTTC. This encodes CASGDHSYNEQFF. This chain joins TRBV7-2 and TRBJ2-1, with D possibly called TRBD1 or TRBD2 (5 bases each). V shed 11 bases and J shed 0 bases, with 11 bases lying between them. Germline V gene lookup returns CDR1 SGHTA and CDR2 FQGNSA. This CDR3 region has 13 residues.

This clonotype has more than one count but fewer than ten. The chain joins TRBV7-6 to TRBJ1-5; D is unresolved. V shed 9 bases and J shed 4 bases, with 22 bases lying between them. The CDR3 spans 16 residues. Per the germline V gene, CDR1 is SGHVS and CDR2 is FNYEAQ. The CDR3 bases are TGTGCCAGTAGATGCCTCGGGTGCGCCTGGAATCAGCCCCAGCATTTT. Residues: CASRCLGCAWNQPQHF.

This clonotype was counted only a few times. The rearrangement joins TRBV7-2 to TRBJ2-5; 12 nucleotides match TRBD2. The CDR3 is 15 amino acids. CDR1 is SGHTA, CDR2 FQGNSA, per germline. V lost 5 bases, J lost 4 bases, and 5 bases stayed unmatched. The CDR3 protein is CASSARLAGVETQYF. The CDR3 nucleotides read TGTGCCAGCAGCGCGCGACTAGCGGGAGTAGAGACCCAGTACTTC. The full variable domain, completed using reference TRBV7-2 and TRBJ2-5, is GAGVSQSPSNKVTEKGKDVELRCDPISGHTALYWYRQSLGQGLEFLIYFQGNSAPDKSGLPSDRFSAERTGGSVSTLTIQRTQQEDSAVYLCASSARLAGVETQYFGPGTRLLVL.

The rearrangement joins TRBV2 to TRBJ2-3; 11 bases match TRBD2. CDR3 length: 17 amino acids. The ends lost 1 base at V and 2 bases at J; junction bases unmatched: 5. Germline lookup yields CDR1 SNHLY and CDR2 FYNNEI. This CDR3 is CASSEGLLAGDTDTQYF. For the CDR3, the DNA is TGTGCCAGCAGTGAAGGGTTACTAGCGGGGGACACAGATACGCAGTATTTT.

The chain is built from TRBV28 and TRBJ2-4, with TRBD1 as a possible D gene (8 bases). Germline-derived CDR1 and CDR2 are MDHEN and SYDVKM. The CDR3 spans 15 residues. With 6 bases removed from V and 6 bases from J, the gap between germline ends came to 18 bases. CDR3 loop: CASRPTGGARNIQYF. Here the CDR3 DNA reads TGTGCCAGCAGACCTACAGGGGGGGCAAGAAACATTCAGTACTTC.

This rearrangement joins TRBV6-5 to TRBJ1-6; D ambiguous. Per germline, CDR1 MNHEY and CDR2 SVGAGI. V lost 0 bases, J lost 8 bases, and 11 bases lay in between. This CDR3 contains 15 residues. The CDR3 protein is CASSYSRREDSPLHF. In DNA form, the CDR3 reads TGTGCCAGCAGTTACTCAAGGAGGGAGGATTCACCCCTCCACTTT.

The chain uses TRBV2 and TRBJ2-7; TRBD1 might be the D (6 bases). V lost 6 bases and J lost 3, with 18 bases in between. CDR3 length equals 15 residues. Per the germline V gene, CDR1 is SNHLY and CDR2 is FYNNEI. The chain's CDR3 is CASSPPGRGFYEQYF. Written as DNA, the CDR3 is TGTGCCAGCAGCCCCCCGGGCAGGGGTTTCTACGAGCAGTACTTC.

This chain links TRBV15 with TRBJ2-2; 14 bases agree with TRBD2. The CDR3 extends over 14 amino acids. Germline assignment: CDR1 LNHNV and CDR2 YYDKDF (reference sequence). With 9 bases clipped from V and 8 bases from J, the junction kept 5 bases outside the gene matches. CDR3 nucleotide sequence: TGTGCCACGGGACTAGCGGGGGATGGAGGGGAGCTGTTTTTT. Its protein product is CATGLAGDGGELFF.

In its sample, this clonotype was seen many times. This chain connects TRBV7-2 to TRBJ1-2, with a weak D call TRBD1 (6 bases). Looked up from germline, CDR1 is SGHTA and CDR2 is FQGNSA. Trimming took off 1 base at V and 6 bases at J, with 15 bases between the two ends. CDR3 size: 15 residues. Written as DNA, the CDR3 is TGTGCCAGCAGCTTAGTTGGGCTGGGGGCAGATGGCTACACCTTC. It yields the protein CASSLVGLGADGYTF.

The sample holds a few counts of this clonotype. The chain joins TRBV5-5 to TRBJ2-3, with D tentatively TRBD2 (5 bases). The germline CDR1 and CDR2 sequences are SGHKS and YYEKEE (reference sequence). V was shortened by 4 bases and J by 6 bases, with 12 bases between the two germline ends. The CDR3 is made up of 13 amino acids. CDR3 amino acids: CASSPTAVDTQYF. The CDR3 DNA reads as TGTGCCAGCAGCCCCACAGCGGTGGATACGCAGTATTTT.

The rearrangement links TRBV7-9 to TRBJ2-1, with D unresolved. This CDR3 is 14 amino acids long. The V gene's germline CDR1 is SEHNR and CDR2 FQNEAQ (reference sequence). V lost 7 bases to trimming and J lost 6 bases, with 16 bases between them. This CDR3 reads CASIAPPGSNEQFF. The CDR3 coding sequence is TGTGCCAGCATCGCCCCCCCCGGAAGCAATGAGCAGTTCTTC.

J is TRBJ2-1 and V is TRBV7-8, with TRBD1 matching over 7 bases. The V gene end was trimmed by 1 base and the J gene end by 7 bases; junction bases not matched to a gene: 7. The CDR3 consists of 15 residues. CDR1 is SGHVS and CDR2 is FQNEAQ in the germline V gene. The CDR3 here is CASSLVGGTRNEQFF. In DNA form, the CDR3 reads TGTGCCAGCAGCTTAGTAGGGGGCACGAGGAATGAGCAGTTCTTC.

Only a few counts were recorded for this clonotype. CDR3 protein: CASRRAGGPPDTQYF. As DNA, the CDR3 is TGTGCCAGTAGGCGAGCGGGAGGGCCGCCAGATACGCAGTATTTT. The chain links TRBV19 to TRBJ2-3; the match to TRBD2 covers 10 bases. CDR1 and CDR2 from the germline V gene are LNHDA and SQIVND (reference sequence). V lost 6 bases and J lost 4; bases outside the gene matches: 7. The CDR3 is 15 residues long.

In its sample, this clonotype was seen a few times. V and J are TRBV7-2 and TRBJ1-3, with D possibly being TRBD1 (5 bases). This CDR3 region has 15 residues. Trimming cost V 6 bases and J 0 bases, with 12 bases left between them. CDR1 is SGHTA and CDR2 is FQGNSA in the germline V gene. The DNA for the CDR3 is TGTGCCAGCAGACCGGGACCTGGCTCTGGAAACACCATATATTTT. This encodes CASRPGPGSGNTIYF.

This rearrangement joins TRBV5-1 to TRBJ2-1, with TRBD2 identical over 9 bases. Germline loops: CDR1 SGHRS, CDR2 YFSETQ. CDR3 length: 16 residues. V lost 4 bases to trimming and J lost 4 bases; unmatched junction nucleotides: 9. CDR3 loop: CASSRNSGRIYNEQFF. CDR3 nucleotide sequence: TGCGCCAGCAGCCGGAATAGCGGGAGAATATACAATGAGCAGTTCTTC.

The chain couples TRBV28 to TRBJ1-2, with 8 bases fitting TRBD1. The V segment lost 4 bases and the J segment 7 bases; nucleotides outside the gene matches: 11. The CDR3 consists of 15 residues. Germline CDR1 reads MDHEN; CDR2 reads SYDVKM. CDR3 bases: TGTGCCAGCAGTTCACCTGGACAGGGATTGGGTGGCTACACCTTC. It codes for CASSSPGQGLGGYTF.

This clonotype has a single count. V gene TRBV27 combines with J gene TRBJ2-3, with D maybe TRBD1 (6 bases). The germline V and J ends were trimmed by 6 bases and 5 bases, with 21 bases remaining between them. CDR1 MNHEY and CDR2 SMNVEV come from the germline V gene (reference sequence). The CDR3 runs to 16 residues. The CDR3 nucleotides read TGTGCCAGCAGCCCCGGGCCCGGAAGAGGGGGAGATACGCAGTATTTT. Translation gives CASSPGPGRGGDTQYF.

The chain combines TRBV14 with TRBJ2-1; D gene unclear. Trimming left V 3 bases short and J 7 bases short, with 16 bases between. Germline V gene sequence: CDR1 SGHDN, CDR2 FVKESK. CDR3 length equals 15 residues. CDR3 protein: CASSQNQHRFNEQFF. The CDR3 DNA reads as TGTGCCAGCAGCCAGAACCAGCACAGATTTAATGAGCAGTTCTTC.